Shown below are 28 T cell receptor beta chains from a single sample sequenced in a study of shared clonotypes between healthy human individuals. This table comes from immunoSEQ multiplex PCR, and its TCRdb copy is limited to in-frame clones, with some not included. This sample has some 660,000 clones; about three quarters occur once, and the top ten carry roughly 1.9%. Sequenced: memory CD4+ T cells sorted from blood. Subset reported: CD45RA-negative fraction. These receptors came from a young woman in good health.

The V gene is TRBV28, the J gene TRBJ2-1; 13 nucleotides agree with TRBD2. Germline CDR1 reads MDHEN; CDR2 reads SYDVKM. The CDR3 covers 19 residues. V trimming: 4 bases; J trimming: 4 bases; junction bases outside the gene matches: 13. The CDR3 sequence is CASSWPIGLAGVQYNEQFF. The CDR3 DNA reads TGTGCCAGCAGTTGGCCAATTGGACTAGCGGGAGTTCAATACAATGAGCAGTTCTTC.

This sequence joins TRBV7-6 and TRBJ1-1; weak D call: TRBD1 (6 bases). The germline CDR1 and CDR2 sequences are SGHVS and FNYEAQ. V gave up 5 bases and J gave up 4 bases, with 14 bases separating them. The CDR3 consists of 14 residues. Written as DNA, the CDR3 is TGTGCCAGCAGCCAGGGGTACTCGGGCACTGAAGCTTTCTTT. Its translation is CASSQGYSGTEAFF.

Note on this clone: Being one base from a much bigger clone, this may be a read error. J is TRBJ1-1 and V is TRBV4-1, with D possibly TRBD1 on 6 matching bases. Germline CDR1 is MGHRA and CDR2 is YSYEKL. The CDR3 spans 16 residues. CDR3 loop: CVSSQRGGNKNTEAFF. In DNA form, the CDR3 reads TGCGTCAGCAGCCAAAGGGGGGGTAATAAGAACACTGAAGCTTTCTTT.

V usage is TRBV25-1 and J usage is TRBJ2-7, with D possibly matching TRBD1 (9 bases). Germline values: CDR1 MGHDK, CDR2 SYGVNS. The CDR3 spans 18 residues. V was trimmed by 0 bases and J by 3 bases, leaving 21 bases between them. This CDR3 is CASSEYIRGGQGNYEQYF. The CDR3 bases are TGTGCCAGCAGTGAATATATTCGGGGGGGACAGGGAAACTACGAGCAGTACTTC.

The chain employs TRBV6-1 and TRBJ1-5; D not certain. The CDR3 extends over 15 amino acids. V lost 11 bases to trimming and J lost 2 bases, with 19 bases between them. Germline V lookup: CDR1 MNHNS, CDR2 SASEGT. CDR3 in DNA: TGTGCCTCTCTAATGGTGTGGGAAGGCAATCAGCCCCAGCATTTT. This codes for CASLMVWEGNQPQHF.

The CDR3, as DNA: TGTGCCAGCAGTCAGCGGGAGACTTCAGGCGAGACCCAGTACTTC. It codes for CASSQRETSGETQYF. The V and J genes are TRBV2 and TRBJ2-5; 8 bases line up with TRBD2. The CDR3 is 15 amino acids. The germline V gene has CDR1 SNHLY and CDR2 FYNNEI. V gave up 5 bases and J gave up 5 bases; unmatched junction bases: 10.

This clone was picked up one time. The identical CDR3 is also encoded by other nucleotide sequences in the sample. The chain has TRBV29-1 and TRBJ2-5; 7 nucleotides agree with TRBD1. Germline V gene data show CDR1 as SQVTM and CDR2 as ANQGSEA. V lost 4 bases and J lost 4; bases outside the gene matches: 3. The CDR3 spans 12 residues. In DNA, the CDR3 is TGCAGCGTTGTTCCAGGGGGAGAGACCCAGTACTTC. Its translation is CSVVPGGETQYF.

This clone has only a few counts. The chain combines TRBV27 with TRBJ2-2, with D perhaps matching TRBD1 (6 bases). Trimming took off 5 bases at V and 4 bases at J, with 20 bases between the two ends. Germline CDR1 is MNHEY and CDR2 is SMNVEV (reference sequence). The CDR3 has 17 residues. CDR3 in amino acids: CASSPLGSQGSTGELFF. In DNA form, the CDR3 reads TGTGCCAGCAGTCCGTTAGGGTCTCAGGGGTCCACCGGGGAGCTGTTTTTT.

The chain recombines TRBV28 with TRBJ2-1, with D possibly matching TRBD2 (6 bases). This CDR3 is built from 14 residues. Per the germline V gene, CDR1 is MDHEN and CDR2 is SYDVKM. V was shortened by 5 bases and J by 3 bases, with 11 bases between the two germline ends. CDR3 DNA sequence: TGTGCCAGCAGTGGGTGGGAGGTCTACAATGAGCAGTTCTTC. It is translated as CASSGWEVYNEQFF.

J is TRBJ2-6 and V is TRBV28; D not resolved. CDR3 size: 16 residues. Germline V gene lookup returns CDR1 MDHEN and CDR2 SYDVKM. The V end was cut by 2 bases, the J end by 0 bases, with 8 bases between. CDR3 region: CASSLIGSSGANVLTF. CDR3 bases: TGTGCCAGCAGTTTAATCGGATCCTCTGGGGCCAACGTCCTGACTTTC.

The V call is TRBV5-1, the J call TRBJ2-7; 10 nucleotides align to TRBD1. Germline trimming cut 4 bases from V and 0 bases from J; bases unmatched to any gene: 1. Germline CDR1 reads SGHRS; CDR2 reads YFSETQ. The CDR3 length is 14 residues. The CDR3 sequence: CASSRDRGSYEQYF. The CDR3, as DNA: TGCGCCAGCAGCCGGGACAGGGGCTCCTACGAGCAGTACTTC.

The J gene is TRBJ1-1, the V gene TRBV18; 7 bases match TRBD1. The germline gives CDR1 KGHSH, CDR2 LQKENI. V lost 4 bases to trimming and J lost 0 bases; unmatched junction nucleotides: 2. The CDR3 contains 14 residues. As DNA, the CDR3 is TGTGCCAGCTCACAAGGACAGGTGAACACTGAAGCTTTCTTT. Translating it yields CASSQGQVNTEAFF.

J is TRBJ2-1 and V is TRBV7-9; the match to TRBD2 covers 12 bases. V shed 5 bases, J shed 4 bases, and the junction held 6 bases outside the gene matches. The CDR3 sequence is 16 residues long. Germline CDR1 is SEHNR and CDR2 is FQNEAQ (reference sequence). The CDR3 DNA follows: TGTGCCAGCAGCGCACCAGGGACTAGCGGGTACAATGAGCAGTTCTTC. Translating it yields CASSAPGTSGYNEQFF.

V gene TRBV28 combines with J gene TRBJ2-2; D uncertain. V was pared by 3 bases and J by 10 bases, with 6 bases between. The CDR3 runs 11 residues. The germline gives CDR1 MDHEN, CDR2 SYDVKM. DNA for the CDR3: TGTGCCAGCAGTTTCTTTGCGGAGCTGTTTTTT. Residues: CASSFFAELFF. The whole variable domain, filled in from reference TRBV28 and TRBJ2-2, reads DVKVTQSSRYLVKRTGEKVFLECVQDMDHENMFWYRQDPGLGLRLIYFSYDVKMKEKGDIPEGYSVSREKKERFSLILESASTNQTSMYLCASSFFAELFFGEGSRLTVL.

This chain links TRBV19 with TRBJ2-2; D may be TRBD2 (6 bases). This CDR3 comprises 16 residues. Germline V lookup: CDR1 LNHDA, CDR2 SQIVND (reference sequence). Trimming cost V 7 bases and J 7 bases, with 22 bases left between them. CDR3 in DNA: TGTGCCAGTACCCCGTACGGTGCGCGGGGAGACGGGGAGCTGTTTTTT. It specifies CASTPYGARGDGELFF.

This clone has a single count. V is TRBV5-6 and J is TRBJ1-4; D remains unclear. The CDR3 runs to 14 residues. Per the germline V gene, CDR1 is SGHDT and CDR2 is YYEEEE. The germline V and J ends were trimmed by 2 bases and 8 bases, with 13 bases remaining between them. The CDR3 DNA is TGTGCCAGCAGCTTCGGCACCGAGACGGAAAAACTGTTTTTT. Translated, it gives CASSFGTETEKLFF. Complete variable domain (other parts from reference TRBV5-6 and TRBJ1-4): DAGVTQSPTHLIKTRGQQVTLRCSPKSGHDTVSWYQQALGQGPQFIFQYYEEEERQRGNFPDRFSGHQFPNYSSELNVNALLLGDSALYLCASSFGTETEKLFFGSGTQLSVL.

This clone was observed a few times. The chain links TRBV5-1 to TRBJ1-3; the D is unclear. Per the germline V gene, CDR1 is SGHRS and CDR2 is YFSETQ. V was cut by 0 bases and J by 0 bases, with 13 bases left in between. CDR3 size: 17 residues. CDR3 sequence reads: CASSLVADGRSGNTIYF. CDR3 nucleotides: TGCGCCAGCAGCTTGGTCGCCGACGGGCGCTCTGGAAACACCATATATTTT.

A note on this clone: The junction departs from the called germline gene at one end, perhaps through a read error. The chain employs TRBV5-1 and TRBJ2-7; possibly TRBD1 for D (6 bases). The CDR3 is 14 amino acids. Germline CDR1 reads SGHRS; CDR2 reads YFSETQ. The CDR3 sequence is CASTLADSIYEQYF. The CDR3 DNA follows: TGCGCCAGCACCTTGGCGGACAGCATCTACGAGCAGTACTTC.

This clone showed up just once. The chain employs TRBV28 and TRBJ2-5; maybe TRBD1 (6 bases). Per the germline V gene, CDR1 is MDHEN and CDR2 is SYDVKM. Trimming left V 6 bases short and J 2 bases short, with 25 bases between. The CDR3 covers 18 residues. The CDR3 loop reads CASSPYGVTGRVQETQYF. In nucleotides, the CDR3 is TGTGCCAGCAGCCCCTATGGGGTGACAGGCCGGGTTCAAGAGACCCAGTACTTC. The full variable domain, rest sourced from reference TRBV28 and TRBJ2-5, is DVKVTQSSRYLVKRTGEKVFLECVQDMDHENMFWYRQDPGLGLRLIYFSYDVKMKEKGDIPEGYSVSREKKERFSLILESASTNQTSMYLCASSPYGVTGRVQETQYFGPGTRLLVL.

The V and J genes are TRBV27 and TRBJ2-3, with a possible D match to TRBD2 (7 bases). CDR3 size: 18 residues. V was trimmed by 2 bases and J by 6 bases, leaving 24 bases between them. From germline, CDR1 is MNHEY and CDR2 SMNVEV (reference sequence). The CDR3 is CASSLPPVFGGRMDTQYF. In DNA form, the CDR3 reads TGTGCCAGCAGTTTACCCCCCGTGTTCGGGGGGCGAATGGATACGCAGTATTTT.

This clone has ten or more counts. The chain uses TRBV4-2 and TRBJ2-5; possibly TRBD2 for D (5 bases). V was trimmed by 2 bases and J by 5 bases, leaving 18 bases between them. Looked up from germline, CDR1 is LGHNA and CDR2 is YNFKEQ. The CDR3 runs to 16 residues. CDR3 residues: CASSQKEDSGSETQYF. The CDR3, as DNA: TGTGCCAGCAGCCAAAAGGAAGATTCGGGGTCTGAGACCCAGTACTTC.

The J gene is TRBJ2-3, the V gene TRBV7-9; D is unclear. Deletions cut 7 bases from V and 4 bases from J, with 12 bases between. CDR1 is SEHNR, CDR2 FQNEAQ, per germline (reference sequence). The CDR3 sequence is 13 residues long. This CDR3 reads CASTVTQADTQYF. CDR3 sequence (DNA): TGTGCCAGCACGGTCACCCAGGCAGATACGCAGTATTTT.

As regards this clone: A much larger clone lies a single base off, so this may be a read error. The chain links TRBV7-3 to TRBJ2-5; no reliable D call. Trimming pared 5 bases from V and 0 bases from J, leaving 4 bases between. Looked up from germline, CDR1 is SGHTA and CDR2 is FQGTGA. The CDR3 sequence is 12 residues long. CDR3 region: CASSPYQETQYF. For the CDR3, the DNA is TGTGCCAGCAGCCCGTACCAAGAGACCCAGTACTTC.

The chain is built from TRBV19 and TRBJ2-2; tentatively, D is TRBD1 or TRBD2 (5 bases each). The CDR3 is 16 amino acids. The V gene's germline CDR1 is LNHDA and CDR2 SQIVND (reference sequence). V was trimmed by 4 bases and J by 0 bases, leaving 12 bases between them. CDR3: CASSRDGATNTGELFF. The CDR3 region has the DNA TGTGCCAGTAGTAGGGACGGCGCTACGAACACCGGGGAGCTGTTTTTT.

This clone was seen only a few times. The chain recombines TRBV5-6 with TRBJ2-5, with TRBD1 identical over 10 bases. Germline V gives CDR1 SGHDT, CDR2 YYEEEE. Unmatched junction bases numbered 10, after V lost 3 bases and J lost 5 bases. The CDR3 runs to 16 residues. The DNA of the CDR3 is TGTGCCAGCAGCTGGAGGGACAGGGGTGGTTTCGAGACCCAGTACTTC. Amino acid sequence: CASSWRDRGGFETQYF.

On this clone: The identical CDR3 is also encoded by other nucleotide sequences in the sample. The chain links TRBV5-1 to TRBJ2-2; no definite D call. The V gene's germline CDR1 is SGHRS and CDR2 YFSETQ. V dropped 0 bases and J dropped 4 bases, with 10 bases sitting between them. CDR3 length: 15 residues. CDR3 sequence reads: CASSLEGLVTGELFF. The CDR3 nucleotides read TGCGCCAGCAGCTTGGAAGGGTTGGTCACCGGGGAGCTGTTTTTT.

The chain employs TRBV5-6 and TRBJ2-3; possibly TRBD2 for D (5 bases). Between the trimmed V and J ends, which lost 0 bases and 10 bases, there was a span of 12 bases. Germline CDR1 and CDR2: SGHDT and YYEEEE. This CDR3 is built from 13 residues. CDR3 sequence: CASSLDRTAAQYF. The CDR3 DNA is TGTGCCAGCAGCTTGGATAGGACTGCGGCGCAGTATTTT. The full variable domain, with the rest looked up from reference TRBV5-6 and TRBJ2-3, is DAGVTQSPTHLIKTRGQQVTLRCSPKSGHDTVSWYQQALGQGPQFIFQYYEEEERQRGNFPDRFSGHQFPNYSSELNVNALLLGDSALYLCASSLDRTAAQYFGPGTRLTVL.

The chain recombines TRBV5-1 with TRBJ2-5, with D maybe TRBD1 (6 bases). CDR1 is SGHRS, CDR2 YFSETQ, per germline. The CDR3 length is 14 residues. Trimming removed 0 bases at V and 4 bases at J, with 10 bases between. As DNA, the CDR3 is TGCGCCAGCAGCTTGGCTCAGGGGAGAGAGACCCAGTACTTC. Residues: CASSLAQGRETQYF.